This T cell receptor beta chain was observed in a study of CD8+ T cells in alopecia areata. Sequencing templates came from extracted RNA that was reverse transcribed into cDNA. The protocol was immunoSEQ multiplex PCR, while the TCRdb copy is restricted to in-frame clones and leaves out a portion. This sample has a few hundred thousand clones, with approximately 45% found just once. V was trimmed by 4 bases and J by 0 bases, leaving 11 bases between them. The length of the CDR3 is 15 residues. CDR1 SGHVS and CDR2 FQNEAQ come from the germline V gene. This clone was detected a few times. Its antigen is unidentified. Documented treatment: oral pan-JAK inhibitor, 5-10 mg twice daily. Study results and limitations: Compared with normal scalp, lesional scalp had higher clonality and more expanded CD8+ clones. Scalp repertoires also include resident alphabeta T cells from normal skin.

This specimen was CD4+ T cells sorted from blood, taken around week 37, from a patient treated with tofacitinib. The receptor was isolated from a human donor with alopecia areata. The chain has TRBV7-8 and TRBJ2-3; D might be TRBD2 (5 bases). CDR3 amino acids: CASSSDSPSTDTQYF. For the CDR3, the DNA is TGTGCCAGCAGCTCGGACTCCCCTAGCACAGATACGCAGTATTTT.